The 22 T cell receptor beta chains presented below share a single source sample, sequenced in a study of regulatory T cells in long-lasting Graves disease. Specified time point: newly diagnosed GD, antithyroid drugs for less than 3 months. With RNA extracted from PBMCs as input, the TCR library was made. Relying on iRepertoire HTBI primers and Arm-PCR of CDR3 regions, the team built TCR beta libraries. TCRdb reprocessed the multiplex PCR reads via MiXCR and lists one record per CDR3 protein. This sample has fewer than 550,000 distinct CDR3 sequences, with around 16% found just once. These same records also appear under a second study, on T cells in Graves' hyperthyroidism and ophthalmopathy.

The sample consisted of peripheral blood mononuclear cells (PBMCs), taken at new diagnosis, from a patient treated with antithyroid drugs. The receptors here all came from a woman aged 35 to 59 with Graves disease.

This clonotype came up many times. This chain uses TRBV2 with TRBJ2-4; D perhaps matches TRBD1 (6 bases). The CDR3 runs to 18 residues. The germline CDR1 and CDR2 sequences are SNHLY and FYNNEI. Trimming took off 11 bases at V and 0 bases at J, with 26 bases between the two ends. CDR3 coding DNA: TGTGCCTTTGCTACAGGGTCCAATTTTTTCCTAGCCAAAAACATTCAGTACTTC. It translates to CAFATGSNFFLAKNIQYF.

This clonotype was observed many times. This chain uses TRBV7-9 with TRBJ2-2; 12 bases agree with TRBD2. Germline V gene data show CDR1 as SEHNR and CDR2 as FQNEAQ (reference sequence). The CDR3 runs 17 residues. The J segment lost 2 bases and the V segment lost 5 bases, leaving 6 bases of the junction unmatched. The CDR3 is CASSVTSGGRNTGELFF. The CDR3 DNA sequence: TGTGCCAGCAGCGTGACTAGCGGGGGCCGAAACACCGGGGAGCTGTTTTTT. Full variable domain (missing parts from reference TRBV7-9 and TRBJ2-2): DTGVSQNPRHKITKRGQNVTFRCDPISEHNRLYWYRQTLGQGPEFLTYFQNEAQLEKSRLLSDRFSAERPKGSFSTLEIQRTEQGDSAMYLCASSVTSGGRNTGELFFGEGSRLTVL.

CDR3 nucleotides: TGCAGCGTTGTGCAGGGACGGGGGTCTAATGAAAAACTGTTTTTT. This gives the protein CSVVQGRGSNEKLFF. V is TRBV29-1 and J is TRBJ1-4; D perhaps matches TRBD1 (5 bases). Germline CDR1 reads SQVTM; CDR2 reads ANQGSEA. The V gene lost 4 bases and the J gene lost 3 bases, with 15 bases spanning the gap. There are 15 residues in the CDR3.

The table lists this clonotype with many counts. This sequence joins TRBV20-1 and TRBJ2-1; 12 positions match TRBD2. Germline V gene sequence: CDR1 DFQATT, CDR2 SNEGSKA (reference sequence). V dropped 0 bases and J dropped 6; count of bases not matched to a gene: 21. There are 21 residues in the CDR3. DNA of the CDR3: TGCAGTGCTAGAGATTTAGATGCGCGACTAGCGGGGGCCTCGTTGGTCAATGAGCAGTTCTTC. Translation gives CSARDLDARLAGASLVNEQFF.

CDR3 sequence (DNA): TGTGCCAGCAGCCCAAGCTCCGGGACACTCTCGTTGGCTAATGAAAAACTGTTTTTT. Translated: CASSPSSGTLSLANEKLFF. The chain combines TRBV3-1 with TRBJ1-4; possible D gene TRBD1, 6 bases. The V gene lost 4 bases and the J gene lost 3 bases, with 24 bases spanning the gap. From germline, CDR1 is LGHDT and CDR2 YNNKEL (reference sequence). The CDR3 runs to 19 residues.

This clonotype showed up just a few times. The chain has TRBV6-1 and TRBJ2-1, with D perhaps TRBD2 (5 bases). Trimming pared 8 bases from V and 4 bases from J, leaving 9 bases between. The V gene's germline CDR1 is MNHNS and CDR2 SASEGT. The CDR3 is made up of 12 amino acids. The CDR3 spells CASGLYYNEQFF. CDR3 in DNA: TGTGCCAGCGGACTGTATTACAATGAGCAGTTCTTC.

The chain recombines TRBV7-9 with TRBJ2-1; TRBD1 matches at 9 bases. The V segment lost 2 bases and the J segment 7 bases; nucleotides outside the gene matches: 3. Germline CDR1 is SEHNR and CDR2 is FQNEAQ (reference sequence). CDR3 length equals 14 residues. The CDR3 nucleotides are TGTGCCAGCAGCTTAAGGGACAGGGTAAATGAGCAGTTCTTC. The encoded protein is CASSLRDRVNEQFF.

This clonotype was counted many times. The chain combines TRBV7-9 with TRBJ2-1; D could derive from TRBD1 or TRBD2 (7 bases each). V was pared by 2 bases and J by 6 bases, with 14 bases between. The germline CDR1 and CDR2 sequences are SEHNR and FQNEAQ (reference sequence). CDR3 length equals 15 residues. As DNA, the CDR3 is TGTGCCAGCAGCTTACAGGGGGGGGGATTCAATGAGCAGTTCTTC. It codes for CASSLQGGGFNEQFF.

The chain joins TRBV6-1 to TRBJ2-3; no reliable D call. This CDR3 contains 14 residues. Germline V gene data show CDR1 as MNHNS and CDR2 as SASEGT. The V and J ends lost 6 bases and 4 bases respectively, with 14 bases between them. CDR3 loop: CASSYRGRPDTQYF. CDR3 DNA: TGTGCCAGCAGCTACCGCGGCCGCCCAGATACGCAGTATTTT.

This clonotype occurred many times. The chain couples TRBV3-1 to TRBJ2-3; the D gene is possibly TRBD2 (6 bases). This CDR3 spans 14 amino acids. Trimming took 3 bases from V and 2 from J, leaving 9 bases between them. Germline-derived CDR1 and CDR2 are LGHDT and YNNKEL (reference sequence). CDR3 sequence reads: CASSHSGYTDTQYF. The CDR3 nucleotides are TGTGCCAGCAGCCATAGCGGATACACAGATACGCAGTATTTT.

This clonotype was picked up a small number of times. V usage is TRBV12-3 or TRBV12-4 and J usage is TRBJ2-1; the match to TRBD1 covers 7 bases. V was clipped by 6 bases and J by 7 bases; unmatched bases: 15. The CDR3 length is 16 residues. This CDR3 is CASRRVTGALLNEQFF. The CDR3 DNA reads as TGTGCCAGCAGGAGGGTAACAGGGGCACTACTGAATGAGCAGTTCTTC.

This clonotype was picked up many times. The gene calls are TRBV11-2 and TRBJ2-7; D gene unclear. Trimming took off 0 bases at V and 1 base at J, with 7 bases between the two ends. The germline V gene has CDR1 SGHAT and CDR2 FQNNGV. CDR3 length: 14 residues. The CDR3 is CASSLDISSYEQYF. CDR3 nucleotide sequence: TGTGCCAGCAGCTTAGATATCAGTTCCTACGAGCAGTACTTC.

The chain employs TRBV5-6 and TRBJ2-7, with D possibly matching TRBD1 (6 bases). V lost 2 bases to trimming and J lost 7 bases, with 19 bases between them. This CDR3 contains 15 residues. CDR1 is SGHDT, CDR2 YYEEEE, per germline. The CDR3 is CASSLYWTETGEQYF. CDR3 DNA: TGTGCCAGCAGCTTATATTGGACAGAGACCGGGGAGCAGTACTTC.

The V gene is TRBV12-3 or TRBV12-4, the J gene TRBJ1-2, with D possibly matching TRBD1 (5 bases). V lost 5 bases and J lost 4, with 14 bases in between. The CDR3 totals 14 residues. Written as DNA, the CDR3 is TGTGCCAGCAGTCCCTCGGGACTCCTCTATGGCTACACCTTC. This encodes CASSPSGLLYGYTF.

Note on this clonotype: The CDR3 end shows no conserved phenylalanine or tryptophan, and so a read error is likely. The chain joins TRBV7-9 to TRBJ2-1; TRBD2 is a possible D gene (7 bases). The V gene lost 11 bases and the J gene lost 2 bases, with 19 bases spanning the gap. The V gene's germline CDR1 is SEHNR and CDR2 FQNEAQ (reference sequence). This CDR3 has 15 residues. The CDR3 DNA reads TGTGCCGTTCCGACCGGGGGGCCCCCCTACAATGAGCAGTTCTCC. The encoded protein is CAVPTGGPPYNEQFS.

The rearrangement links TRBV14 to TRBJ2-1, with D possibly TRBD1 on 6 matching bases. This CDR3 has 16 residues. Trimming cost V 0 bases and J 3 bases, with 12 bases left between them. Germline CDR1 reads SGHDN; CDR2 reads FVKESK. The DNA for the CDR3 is TGTGCCAGCAGCCAAGATCGGGGACACATCTACAATGAGCAGTTCTTC. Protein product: CASSQDRGHIYNEQFF.

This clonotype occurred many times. CDR3 coding DNA: TGTGCCAGCAGTTACTATCAAGCAGCCCGTTACGAGCAGTACTTC. It is translated as CASSYYQAARYEQYF. The chain has TRBV6-5 and TRBJ2-7; unclear D gene. Looked up from germline, CDR1 is MNHEY and CDR2 is SVGAGI. V lost 1 base to trimming and J lost 4 bases, with 14 bases between them. This CDR3 is built from 15 residues.

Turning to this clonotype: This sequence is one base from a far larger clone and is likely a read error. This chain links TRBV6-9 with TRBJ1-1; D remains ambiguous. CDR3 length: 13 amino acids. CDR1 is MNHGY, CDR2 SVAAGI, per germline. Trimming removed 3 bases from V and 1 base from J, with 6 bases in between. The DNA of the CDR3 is TGTGCCAGCAGTTACCACGGGAACACTGAAGCTTTCTTT. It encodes CASSYHGNTEAFF.

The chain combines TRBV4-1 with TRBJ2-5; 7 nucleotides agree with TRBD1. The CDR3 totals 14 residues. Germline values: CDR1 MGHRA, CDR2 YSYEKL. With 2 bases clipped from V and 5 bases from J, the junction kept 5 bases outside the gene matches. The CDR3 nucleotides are TGCGCCAGCAGCCAAACAGGGGATCGGGAGACCCAGTACTTC. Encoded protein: CASSQTGDRETQYF.

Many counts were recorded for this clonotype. CDR3 loop: CASRGQGDDNQPQHF. The CDR3, as DNA: TGTGCCAGCAGGGGACAAGGGGATGACAATCAGCCCCAGCATTTT. The chain joins TRBV12-3 or TRBV12-4 to TRBJ1-5, with D tentatively TRBD1 (6 bases). V lost 6 bases and J 3 bases, leaving 15 bases between the germline ends. The CDR3 loop spans 15 amino acids.

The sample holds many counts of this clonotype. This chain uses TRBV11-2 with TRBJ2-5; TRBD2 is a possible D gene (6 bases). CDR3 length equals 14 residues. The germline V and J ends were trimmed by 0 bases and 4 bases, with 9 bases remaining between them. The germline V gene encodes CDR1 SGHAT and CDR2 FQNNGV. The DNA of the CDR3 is TGTGCCAGCAGCTTAGAGATGGGGGGAGAGACCCAGTACTTC. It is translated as CASSLEMGGETQYF.

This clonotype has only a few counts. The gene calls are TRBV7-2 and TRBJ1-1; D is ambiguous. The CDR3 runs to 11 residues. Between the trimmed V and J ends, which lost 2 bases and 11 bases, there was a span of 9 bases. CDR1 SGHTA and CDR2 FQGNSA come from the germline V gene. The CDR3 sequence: CASSLSISAFF. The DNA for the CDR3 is TGTGCCAGCAGCTTAAGTATTTCGGCTTTCTTT.